This section outlines one T cell receptor beta chain sequence together with its context. The target antigen is unknown. The CDR3 is 17 residues long. Per germline, CDR1 SGDLS and CDR2 YYNGEE. The V gene lost 4 bases and the J gene lost 2 bases, with 19 bases spanning the gap. This specimen comes from a study of cytomegalovirus exposure and HLA in healthy donors. Study-wide results and limits: The study designated about 180 TCR beta chains cytomegalovirus-associated.

Amplification used 60 Vbeta primers and 13 Jbeta primers. Measured with immunoSEQ multiplex PCR; TCRdb has only the in-frame clones, and not every one. The sample shows about 130,000 clones, approximately 61% of them seen only once. The sample consisted of PBMCs. V usage is TRBV9 and J usage is TRBJ1-3; D is uncertain. This sequence originates from a young man in good health and CMV-seropositive. CDR3 sequence (DNA): TGTGCCAGCAGCCCGACTAGGGTCCCTTGGGCTGGAAACACCATATATTTT. It codes for CASSPTRVPWAGNTIYF.